One and the same sample provided the 5 T cell receptor beta chains below, sequenced in a study of blood T cells in healthy people across ages. Next came a second PCR, run for about 7 to 12 cycles, which used a sample-barcoded 5' primer along with a J-beta primer mix. TCRdb fed the 5' RACE reads into MiXCR, producing one record per CDR3 protein. The table includes some 1.4 million distinct CDR3 sequences, 42% detected once. Material: blood. The receptors were sampled from a woman under 30 in good health.

This chain connects TRBV20-1 to TRBJ2-3; 10 nucleotides match TRBD2. The trim removed 4 bases at V and 4 bases at J, leaving 5 bases unmatched. Germline-derived CDR1 and CDR2 are DFQATT and SNEGSKA (reference sequence). The CDR3 is 14 residues long. CDR3 residues: CSAILAGVSDTQYF. CDR3 DNA: TGCAGTGCTATCCTAGCGGGAGTATCAGATACGCAGTATTTT.

This clonotype was counted once. The chain has TRBV3-1 and TRBJ1-1, with TRBD1 matching 7 bases. This CDR3 region has 13 residues. Germline-derived CDR1 and CDR2 are LGHDT and YNNKEL (reference sequence). J was trimmed by 10 bases and V by 6 bases; bases with no gene match: 11. Here the CDR3 DNA reads TGTGCCAGCAGGACTTCCAGACAGGGTTCAGCTTTCTTT. This encodes CASRTSRQGSAFF. The whole variable domain, filled in from reference TRBV3-1 and TRBJ1-1, reads DTAVSQTPKYLVTQMGNDKSIKCEQNLGHDTMYWYKQDSKKFLKIMFSYNNKELIINETVPNRFSPKSPDKAHLNLHINSLELGDSAVYFCASRTSRQGSAFFGQGTRLTVV.

J is TRBJ1-5 and V is TRBV7-2; a possible D gene is TRBD1 (7 bases). The DNA end lines up better with TRBJ2-3; the J call may be wrong. Germline CDR1 is SGHTA and CDR2 is FQGNSA. The CDR3 runs 15 residues. CDR3 sequence: CASSEDPGGGQPQYF. The CDR3 region has the DNA TGTGCCAGCAGCGAAGACCCAGGGGGAGGTCAGCCCCAGTATTTT.

This clonotype showed up just a few times. The V and J genes are TRBV5-1 and TRBJ1-2; 7 bases map to TRBD1. Unmatched junction bases numbered 18, after V lost 2 bases and J lost 5 bases. From germline, CDR1 is SGHRS and CDR2 YFSETQ. CDR3 length: 18 amino acids. The CDR3 nucleotides read TGCGCCAGCAGCTTTGACCCGACAGGGATGAACGCGGGTTATGGCTACACCTTC. Encoded protein: CASSFDPTGMNAGYGYTF.

For this clonotype: A read error is possible here, since a much larger clone lies one base away. The chain has TRBV3-1 and TRBJ2-1; tentative D call: TRBD2 (6 bases). The V gene lost 1 base and the J gene lost 8 bases, with 15 bases spanning the gap. The CDR3 is made up of 15 amino acids. Germline V lookup: CDR1 LGHDT, CDR2 YNNKEL (reference sequence). CDR3 residues: CASSQGVLAVDEQFF. In nucleotides, the CDR3 is TGTGCCAGCAGCCAAGGGGTACTAGCCGTCGATGAGCAGTTCTTC.